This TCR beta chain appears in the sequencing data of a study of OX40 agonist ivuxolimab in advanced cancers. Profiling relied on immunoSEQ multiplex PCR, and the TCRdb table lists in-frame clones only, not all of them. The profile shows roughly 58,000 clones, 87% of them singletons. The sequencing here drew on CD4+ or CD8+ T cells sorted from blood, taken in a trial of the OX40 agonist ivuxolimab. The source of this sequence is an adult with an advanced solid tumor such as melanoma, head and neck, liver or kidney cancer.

CDR3 bases: TGTGCCAGCCGCTCTAGCGGGAGCGGGAGGGGCGAGCAGTACTTC. It translates to CASRSSGSGRGEQYF. The chain has TRBV6-5 and TRBJ2-7; 10 nucleotides agree with TRBD2. The J segment lost 6 bases and the V segment lost 8 bases, leaving 13 bases of the junction unmatched. CDR3 length: 15 amino acids. Germline assignment: CDR1 MNHEY and CDR2 SVGAGI.